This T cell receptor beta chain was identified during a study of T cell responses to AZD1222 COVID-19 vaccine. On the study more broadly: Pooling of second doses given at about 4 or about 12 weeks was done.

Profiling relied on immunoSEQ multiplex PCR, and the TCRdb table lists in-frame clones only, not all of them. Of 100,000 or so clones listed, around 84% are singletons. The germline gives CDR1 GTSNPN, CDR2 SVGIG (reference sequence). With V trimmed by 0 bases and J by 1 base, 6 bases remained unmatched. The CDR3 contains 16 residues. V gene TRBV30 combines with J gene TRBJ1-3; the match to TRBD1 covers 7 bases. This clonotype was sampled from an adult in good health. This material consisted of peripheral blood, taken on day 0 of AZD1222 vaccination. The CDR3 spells CAWSVVGRGSGNTIYF. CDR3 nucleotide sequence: TGTGCCTGGAGTGTGGTGGGCAGGGGGTCTGGAAACACCATATATTTT.